These T cell receptor beta chains were read from a single sample in a study of T cell clones after liver transplantation. Data came from immunoSEQ multiplex PCR; TCRdb stores just in-frame clones and leaves some out. The data show about 120,000 clones, 75% to 95% seen once. This specimen was CD4+ T cells from blood, taken 12 months after liver transplant. The receptor source for this set is a human patient who received a liver transplant. Some of the T cells may derive from the graft donor. Both conserved end residues are part of each CDR3. A D gene is named only where the DNA matches it firmly. The size field is filled for only some rows; it gives once, few, many or a size class.

d_call j_call clone_size v_call cdr3_aa cdr3_nt
TRBD1 TRBJ1-1 NA TRBV7-9 CASSPNRDRGPEAFF TGTGCCAGCAGCCCCAACCGGGACAGGGGTCCTGAAGCTTTCTTT
NA TRBJ1-3 NA TRBV9 CASSVAPTTGNTIYF TGTGCCAGCAGCGTAGCCCCGACGACTGGAAACACCATATATTTT
NA TRBJ2-7 NA TRBV5-6 CASSLGNRDEQYF TGTGCCAGCAGCTTGGGGAACAGGGACGAGCAGTACTTC
NA TRBJ2-7 NA TRBV9 CASSPHGGWEQYF TGTGCCAGCAGCCCACATGGGGGGTGGGAGCAGTACTTC
NA TRBJ1-3 NA TRBV30 CAWAANSGNTIYF TGTGCCTGGGCGGCCAACTCTGGAAACACCATATATTTT
TRBD1 TRBJ2-7 NA TRBV5-3 CARSYGQEPYEQYF TGTGCCAGAAGCTATGGACAGGAGCCCTACGAGCAGTACTTC
NA TRBJ1-2 NA TRBV28 CASSWGKANYGYTF TGTGCCAGCAGTTGGGGGAAAGCTAACTATGGCTACACCTTC
TRBD1 TRBJ1-4 NA TRBV18 CASSPSTGTNEKLFF TGTGCCAGCTCACCGTCGACAGGGACTAATGAAAAACTGTTTTTT
NA TRBJ2-5 NA TRBV4-2 CASSRGEGNGETQYF TGTGCCAGCAGCCGGGGAGAAGGGAACGGAGAGACCCAGTACTTC
TRBD1 TRBJ2-5 NA TRBV12-5 CASGLGDSTETQYF TGTGCTAGTGGTTTGGGGGACAGCACAGAGACCCAGTACTTC
NA TRBJ1-5 NA TRBV19 CASISRYTDQPQHF TGTGCCAGTATTAGCAGATACACCGATCAGCCCCAGCATTTT
NA TRBJ2-3 NA TRBV15 CATSRRTLSSTDTQYF TGTGCCACCAGCAGGCGGACCCTATCGTCCACAGATACGCAGTATTTT
NA TRBJ1-6 NA TRBV25-1 CASSESGRGENSPLHF TGTGCCAGCAGTGAATCGGGCAGGGGAGAAAATTCACCCCTCCACTTT
TRBD2 TRBJ2-1 once TRBV29-1 CSVVVLAEARDEQFF TGCAGCGTTGTAGTCCTAGCGGAGGCAAGGGATGAGCAGTTCTTC
TRBD1 TRBJ1-1 few TRBV28 CASRWGQGGTEAFF TGTGCCAGCAGGTGGGGACAGGGGGGGACTGAAGCTTTCTTT
TRBD1 TRBJ1-5 NA TRBV5-6 CASSPDRDRGPPTQPQHF TGTGCCAGCAGCCCAGACCGGGACAGGGGGCCGCCAACTCAGCCCCAGCATTTT
NA TRBJ1-4 NA TRBV5-4 CASSLEANEKLFF TGTGCCAGCAGCTTGGAGGCAAATGAAAAACTGTTTTTT
NA TRBJ1-1 NA TRBV30 CAWEEGGTEAFF TGTGCCTGGGAGGAAGGAGGCACTGAAGCTTTCTTT
NA TRBJ1-1 NA TRBV10-2 CASSEYQGRETEAFF TGCGCCAGCAGTGAGTATCAGGGACGGGAGACTGAAGCTTTCTTT
NA TRBJ2-2 NA TRBV18 CASSPRAANTGELFF TGTGCCAGCTCACCTCGGGCGGCGAACACCGGGGAGCTGTTTTTT
NA TRBJ2-5 NA TRBV19 CASSGLGGQETQYF TGTGCCAGTAGTGGGTTGGGTGGACAAGAGACCCAGTACTTC
TRBD1 TRBJ2-1 NA TRBV5-1 CASSLSPIGTGDNEQFF TGCGCCAGCAGCTTGTCCCCCATCGGGACAGGGGACAATGAGCAGTTCTTC
NA TRBJ1-3 NA TRBV5-1 CASSLGSGANSGNTIYF TGCGCCAGCAGCTTGGGGTCAGGCGCAAACTCTGGAAACACCATATATTTT
TRBD1 TRBJ1-5 few TRBV7-2 CASSARQGSNQPQHF TGTGCCAGCAGCGCAAGACAGGGTAGCAATCAGCCCCAGCATTTT
NA TRBJ1-1 NA TRBV11-3 CASSFGRSNTEAFF TGTGCCAGCAGCTTCGGTAGATCGAACACTGAAGCTTTCTTT
NA TRBJ2-7 NA TRBV18 CASSPPEGTTLYEQYF TGTGCCAGCTCACCACCGGAAGGGACAACTCTCTACGAGCAGTACTTC
TRBD2 TRBJ2-3 NA TRBV28 CASSHGFFSGGRREHTDTQYF TGTGCCAGCAGTCACGGCTTCTTCTCGGGAGGACGGAGGGAGCACACAGATACGCAGTATTTT
TRBD2 TRBJ2-3 NA TRBV7-2 CASSLEAGSTDTQYF TGTGCCAGCAGCTTAGAAGCGGGGAGCACAGATACGCAGTATTTT
NA TRBJ2-1 NA TRBV5-1 CASSPPSATYNEQFF TGCGCCAGCAGCCCTCCCTCGGCTACCTACAATGAGCAGTTCTTC
NA TRBJ1-1 NA TRBV5-1 CASSGEVGVTEAFF TGCGCCAGCAGCGGGGAAGTAGGTGTCACTGAAGCTTTCTTT
NA TRBJ2-5 NA TRBV19 CASSINREGETQYF TGTGCCAGTAGTATAAATCGCGAGGGAGAGACCCAGTACTTC
TRBD2 TRBJ2-7 NA TRBV7-9 CASSGGLAGAVTAYEQYF TGTGCCAGCAGTGGGGGACTAGCGGGAGCGGTAACGGCCTACGAGCAGTACTTC
TRBD1 TRBJ1-2 NA TRBV7-9 CASSPRTGTYGYTF TGTGCCAGCAGCCCCCGGACAGGGACCTATGGCTACACCTTC
TRBD2 TRBJ2-7 NA TRBV9 CASSVGGSGSGEQYF TGTGCCAGCAGCGTAGGTGGTAGCGGGAGCGGCGAGCAGTACTTC
NA TRBJ2-1 NA TRBV30 CAWSATGIPVNEQFF TGTGCCTGGAGTGCAACAGGGATCCCAGTGAATGAGCAGTTCTTC
NA TRBJ2-2 NA TRBV11-3 CASSSTTGFGGELFF TGTGCCAGCAGCTCAACTACAGGGTTCGGCGGGGAGCTGTTTTTT
TRBD2 TRBJ2-2 NA TRBV7-9 CASSLKRLAGAGELFF TGTGCCAGCAGCTTAAAAAGGCTAGCGGGAGCCGGGGAGCTGTTTTTT
NA TRBJ2-5 once TRBV28 CASSLTGRAQETQYF TGTGCCAGCAGTTTAACGGGACGGGCTCAGGAGACCCAGTACTTC
TRBD2 TRBJ2-1 NA TRBV27 CASSLYLTSGYNEQFF TGTGCCAGCAGCCTTTACCTGACTAGCGGCTACAATGAGCAGTTCTTC
NA TRBJ2-5 NA TRBV5-1 CASSPTPSGQETQYF TGCGCCAGCAGCCCCACTCCCAGCGGACAAGAGACCCAGTACTTC
TRBD1 TRBJ1-2 once TRBV28 CASSLFSRGREGYTF TGTGCCAGCAGTTTATTCTCCAGGGGGCGGGAAGGCTACACCTTC
TRBD1 TRBJ1-1 once TRBV6-5 CASRELTGGNTEAFF TGTGCCAGCAGGGAACTGACAGGGGGGAACACTGAAGCTTTCTTT
NA TRBJ1-1 NA TRBV30 CACSSGAPLIF TGTGCCTGTTCATCAGGGGCTCCCTTGATCTTT
NA TRBJ1-3 NA TRBV9 CASSQDRSGNTIYF TGTGCCAGCAGCCAGGACCGCTCTGGAAACACCATATATTTT
TRBD2 TRBJ2-7 NA TRBV11-3 CASSYGTSGRGEQYF TGTGCCAGCAGCTATGGGACTAGCGGGAGGGGCGAGCAGTACTTC
TRBD1 TRBJ2-7 NA TRBV5-4 CASSSQHTGVYEQYF TGTGCCAGCAGCTCTCAACACACAGGGGTTTACGAGCAGTACTTC
NA TRBJ2-7 few TRBV30 CAWSRGGQSGNEQYF TGTGCCTGGAGTAGGGGGGGGCAGTCGGGCAACGAGCAGTACTTC
NA TRBJ2-3 NA TRBV19 CASSIQGGDTQYF TGTGCCAGTAGTATTCAGGGTGGGGATACGCAGTATTTT
NA TRBJ1-5 NA TRBV28 CASSLSPPQVPQHF TGTGCCAGCAGTTTAAGCCCCCCACAGGTGCCCCAGCATTTT
NA TRBJ2-3 NA TRBV7-8 CASSSSTSSTDTQYF TGTGCCAGCAGCTCCTCGACCTCGAGCACAGATACGCAGTATTTT